This T cell receptor (beta chain) was recovered during a study of shared clonotypes between healthy human individuals. Sequencing used immunoSEQ multiplex PCR; TCRdb keeps in-frame clones, though not all of them. This table holds some 2,000,000 clones, roughly 94% found once. The CDR3 loop spans 15 amino acids. V lost 5 bases to trimming and J lost 0 bases, with 8 bases between them. CDR1 and CDR2 (germline): SGHVS, FQNEAQ. This clone was observed once. The chain carries TRBV7-8 and TRBJ2-6; a possible D gene is TRBD1 (6 bases). The receptor comes from a man aged 18-30 years in good health. Sequenced material: naive CD4+ T cells sorted from blood. Subset denoted: CD45RA+ positively selected. The CDR3 is CASSLDSSGANVLTF. The CDR3 DNA follows: TGTGCCAGCAGCCTGGACAGCTCTGGGGCCAACGTCCTGACTTTC.